This T cell receptor (beta chain) originates from a study of T cell responses to AZD1222 COVID-19 vaccine. Overall study: Second doses were pooled across both intervals (about 4 or about 12 weeks). Study-level points and caveats: White British ancestry dominated among donors, who included more females, and clonal diversity was possibly underestimated. Dominant at 160-218 and 743-854, vaccine-associated CD4 TCRs also spanned spike. Researchers took repertoire samples only after the peak T cell response had come.

Method: immunoSEQ multiplex PCR; TCRdb's copy keeps in-frame clones and lacks some. The data contain 95,000 to 100,000 clones, roughly nine tenths of them singletons. V lost 1 base and J lost 4, with 11 bases in between. The CDR3 covers 15 residues. Germline V lookup: CDR1 KGHSH, CDR2 LQKENI. Of note for this clone: The target antigen is unknown.

The sequence was obtained from an adult in good health. The starting material was peripheral blood, obtained on day 0 of AZD1222 vaccination. The chain joins TRBV18 to TRBJ1-5; D gene uncertain. The CDR3 reads CASSPRSGENQPQHF. As DNA, the CDR3 is TGTGCCAGCTCACCACGGTCAGGTGAGAATCAGCCCCAGCATTTT.